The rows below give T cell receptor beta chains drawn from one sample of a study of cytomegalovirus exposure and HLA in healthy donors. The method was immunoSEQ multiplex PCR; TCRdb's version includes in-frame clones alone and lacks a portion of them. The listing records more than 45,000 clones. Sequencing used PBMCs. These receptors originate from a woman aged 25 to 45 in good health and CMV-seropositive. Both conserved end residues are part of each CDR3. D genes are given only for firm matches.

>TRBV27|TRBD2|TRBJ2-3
TGTGCCAGCAGTTTTATTGGGGGTGGTAGCGGGGGGGTCACAGATACGCAGTATTTT
CASSFIGGGSGGVTDTQYF
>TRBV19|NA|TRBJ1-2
TGTGCCAGTAGTATGGGGGGGTTCTATGGCTACACCTTC
CASSMGGFYGYTF
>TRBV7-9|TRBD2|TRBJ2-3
TGTGCCAGCAGCCCCGGGAGGGGTACAGATACGCAGTATTTT
CASSPGRGTDTQYF
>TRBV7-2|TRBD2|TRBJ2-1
TGTGCCAGCAGCTCACTAGCGGTCGTAGGGTATGAGCAGTTCTTC
CASSSLAVVGYEQFF
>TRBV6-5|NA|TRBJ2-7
TGTGCCAGCAGTTATAGCAGTGAAAACGAGCAGTACTTC
CASSYSSENEQYF
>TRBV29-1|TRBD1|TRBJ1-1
TGCAGCGTTTGGACAGGGGGTCTTGAAGCTTTCTTT
CSVWTGGLEAFF
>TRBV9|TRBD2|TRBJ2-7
TGTGCCAGCAGCGTCCATAGCGGTAGCGGGAGTACCAGCGCCTACGAGCAGTACTTC
CASSVHSGSGSTSAYEQYF
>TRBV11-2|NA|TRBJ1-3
TGTGCCAGCAGCTTACACTACGAGGCCCGAAACACCATATATTTT
CASSLHYEARNTIYF
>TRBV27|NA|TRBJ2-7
TGTGCCAGCAGTCCCCCCTCGCGGGGACGCGGCGAGCAGTACTTC
CASSPPSRGRGEQYF
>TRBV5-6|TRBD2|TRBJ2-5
TGTGCCAGCACCCCCATGGGAGCGGGAGGGGAGGAGACCCAGTACTTC
CASTPMGAGGEETQYF
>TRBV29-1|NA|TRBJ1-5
TGCAGCGTTTCCGGGACATCCACGGCACAGCCCCAGCATTTT
CSVSGTSTAQPQHF
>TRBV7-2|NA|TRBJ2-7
TGTGCCAGCAGCTTAGCGGGACTTGCAGATTACGAGCAGTACTTC
CASSLAGLADYEQYF
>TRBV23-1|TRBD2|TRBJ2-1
TGCGCCAGCCGCGTGGGCGGGGGTTCCTACAATGAGCAGTTCTTC
CASRVGGGSYNEQFF
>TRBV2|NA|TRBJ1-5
TGTGCCAGCAGCTTGCAGGGGAATCAGCCCCAGCATTTT
CASSLQGNQPQHF
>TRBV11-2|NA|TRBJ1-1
TGTGCCAGCAGCCTGGGGCTTGGGACTGAAGCTTTCTTT
CASSLGLGTEAFF
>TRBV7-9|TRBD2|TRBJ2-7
TGTGCCAGCAGCCCCCGGACTAGCGGGGCCTACGAGCAGTACTTC
CASSPRTSGAYEQYF
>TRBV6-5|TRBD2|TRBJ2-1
TGTGCCAGCAACTCGTCTCACACGGGGGGAGAGCAGTTCTTC
CASNSSHTGGEQFF
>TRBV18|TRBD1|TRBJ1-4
TGTGCCAGCTCACGGACTCCCGGGACAGGGAATGAAAAACTGTTTTTT
CASSRTPGTGNEKLFF
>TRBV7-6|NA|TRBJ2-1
TGTGCCAGCAGCACACGCGGGAAAAGCTACAATGAGCAGTTCTTC
CASSTRGKSYNEQFF
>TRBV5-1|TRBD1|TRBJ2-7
TGCGCCAGCAGCTTGGGACAGGGAAGTGGCGAGCAGTACTTC
CASSLGQGSGEQYF
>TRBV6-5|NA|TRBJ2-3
TGTGCCAGCAGTTACGGCCAAGATACGCAGTATTTT
CASSYGQDTQYF
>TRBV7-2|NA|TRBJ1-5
TGTGCCAGCAGCGCCGGGAACAATCAGCCCCAGCATTTT
CASSAGNNQPQHF
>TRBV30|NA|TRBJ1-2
TGTGCCTGGACCCCTGGGGGGGGGAGCGGCTACACCTTC
CAWTPGGGSGYTF
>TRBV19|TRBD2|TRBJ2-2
TGTGCCGGTCGAGATAGCGGGAGAGGTACCGGGGAGCTGTTTTTT
CAGRDSGRGTGELFF
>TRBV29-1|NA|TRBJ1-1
TGCAGCGTTGTCCCCACAACCGCTGAAGCTTTCTTT
CSVVPTTAEAFF
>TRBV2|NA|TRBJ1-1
TGTGCCAGCAGTGGGGGGAGGGGGAACACTGAAGCTTTCTTT
CASSGGRGNTEAFF
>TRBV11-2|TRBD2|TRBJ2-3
TGTGCCAGCAGCTTCGGACTAGCCAGCACAGATACGCAGTATTTT
CASSFGLASTDTQYF
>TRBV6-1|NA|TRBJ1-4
TGTGCCACCCTCAGGGACTTGAATGAAAAACTGTTTTTT
CATLRDLNEKLFF
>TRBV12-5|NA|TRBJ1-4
TGTGCTAGTGGTTTTGGAGACAGCTCAAATGAAAAACTGTTTTTT
CASGFGDSSNEKLFF
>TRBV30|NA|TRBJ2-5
TGTGCCTGGAGTGTACTCCAGACGGGGGACCAGTACTTC
CAWSVLQTGDQYF
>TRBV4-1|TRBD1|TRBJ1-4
TGCGCCAGCAGCCAAGGCATACAGGGGGCTAATGAAAAACTGTTTTTT
CASSQGIQGANEKLFF
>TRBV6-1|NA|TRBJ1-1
TGTGCCAGCAGTGATCGGGGGGGAGGGAACACTGAAGCTTTCTTT
CASSDRGGGNTEAFF
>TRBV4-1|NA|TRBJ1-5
TGCGCCAGCAGCCAAGATCTAGTTTATAGCAATCAGCCCCAGCATTTT
CASSQDLVYSNQPQHF
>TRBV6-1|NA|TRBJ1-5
TGTGCCAGCAGTGGCGGCAGGGTGCAGCCCCAGCATTTT
CASSGGRVQPQHF
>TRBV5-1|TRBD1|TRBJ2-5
TGCGCCAGCAGCGAACAGGGGGTTGGAGAGACCCAGTACTTC
CASSEQGVGETQYF
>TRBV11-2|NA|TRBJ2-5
TGTGCCAGCAGCTTGTTGGAGGGGGCTGGTCCCCACTTC
CASSLLEGAGPHF
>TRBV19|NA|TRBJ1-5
TGTGCCAGTAGTCTCCGGAGGGAGACAGCAGCGGGTCAGCCCCAGCATTTT
CASSLRRETAAGQPQHF
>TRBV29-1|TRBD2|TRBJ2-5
TGCAGTGCGGGGGACGGACAAGAGACCCAGTACTTC
CSAGDGQETQYF